Included here is one TCR beta chain sequence, with context. The sample holds one count of this clone. Its antigen target is currently unknown. Per-nucleotide qualities are absent, and no much larger clonotype sits a single base away. The entry originates in a study of blood T cell repertoires in COVID-19 (dated by TCRdb to about 2020). A note on the overall study: The collaborator samples originated in the United States, Italy and Spain and spanned the acute and convalescent phases of COVID-19. The prospective study material was composed of cDNA or gDNA derived from T cells, B-cell-depleted T cells, or PBMCs. The dataset comprised deeply sampled blood TCRbeta repertoires from subjects exposed to, actively infected with, or recovered from COVID-19. The repertoires were released in a freely available public database meant as a resource for research on the immune response to SARS-CoV-2. The samples were drawn from two sources: the first 160 participants of the ongoing ImmuneRACE study, and fewer than 1,500 subjects contributed by 6 global collaborators. The sample metadata nearly always contained a de-identified subject ID, COVID-19 status, age in years and sex. Where available, HLA class I and class II types were taken from metadata supplied by the sample provider and were not determined by assay-based typing. The paper as a whole reports these results and caveats: The amount of clinical and demographic metadata varied by source and participant and was provided uncurated.

The immunoSEQ Assay, a bias-controlled multiplex PCR, was used to amplify TCRbeta CDR3 regions from genomic DNA. On the authors' methods: The number of nucleated cells in each sample was estimated from the amplification of reference gene primers within the assay. Sequence reads were collapsed and filtered to measure the absolute abundance of every unique TCRbeta CDR3 rearrangement. For each sample, productive Simpson clonality was calculated by taking the square root of Simpson's diversity index across productive rearrangements. The immuneACCESS repertoire file appears here via TCRdb, limited to in-frame rearrangements. These files lack a portion of the clones; in checked studies, under half of the deficit traces to unresolved V genes, and the cause of the others is not known. D and trimming were read from the DNA, whereas the V and J calls and clone size are those reported in that table. Across this sample there are 250,000 or so clones, with around 86% seen only once. The ten most abundant clones make up over 1.5% of the sample.

Participants in the prospective study were enrolled through a virtual design, were aged roughly 18 to 100 years, and lived in roughly 26 United States geographic areas. To assign participants to cohorts, the prospective study relied on clinical history that participants themselves reported in a screening survey and a study questionnaire. ImmuneRACE Cohort 3 recovered participants were defined by two consecutive negative NP/OP PCR tests, healthcare professional clearance, or symptom resolution. Mobile phlebotomists in the prospective study collected whole blood, serum and a nasopharyngeal or oropharyngeal swab from every participant. Prospective study participants could optionally give additional blood draws and questionnaires over an approximately 2-month period. Before DNA extraction, prospective study blood samples were shipped either frozen or at room temperature. The sample was PBMCs or T cells enriched from blood (not recorded which). The TCR comes from a middle-aged man who had recovered from COVID-19.

The nucleotides are TGTGCCAGCAGTTTACTCCCGGACAGGGTCCTACTCCACTTT. The encoded protein is CASSLLPDRVLLHF. This sequence uses TRBV27 and TRBJ1-6; 8 nucleotides in the junction match TRBD1. CDR1 MNHEY and CDR2 SMNVEV were looked up in the germline V gene (reference sequence). Compared with germline, V lacks 2 bases and J lacks 16 bases; bases without a gene match: 10. From cysteine to phenylalanine, the CDR3 is 14 amino acids long. Just the 42-base CDR3 DNA is kept, in frame starting at base 1.